The entry that follows covers one TCR beta chain sequence. This sample stems from a study of blood T cell repertoires in COVID-19. At the level of the study: From T cells, B-cell-depleted T cells, or PBMCs came the material, which was cDNA or gDNA.

Measured with immunoSEQ multiplex PCR; TCRdb has only the in-frame clones, and not every one. The sample yields about 160,000 clones, about 93% seen once. Sequences were obtained from peripheral blood. This sequence was found in a woman aged 45-60 years with acute or convalescent COVID-19.

In DNA, the CDR3 is TGTGCCAGCAGCCCGAGGGACAGGGGTCCCTTCGGGGGCTACACCTTC. Translating it yields CASSPRDRGPFGGYTF. The V and J genes are TRBV3-1 (or the pseudogene TRBV3-2) and TRBJ1-2, with 10 bases lining up with TRBD1. Germline CDR1 and CDR2: LGHDT and YNNKEL (reference sequence). V shed 4 bases and J 8 bases; nucleotides not matched to a gene: 13. The CDR3 totals 16 residues.